Shown below are 17 T cell receptor beta chains from a single sample sequenced in a study of cytomegalovirus exposure and HLA in healthy donors. 13 Jbeta primers and 60 Vbeta primers were used for the PCR. This table comes from immunoSEQ multiplex PCR, and its TCRdb copy is limited to in-frame clones, with some not included. This sample carries approximately 160,000 clones, approximately 78% of them seen once, and the ten largest clones take roughly 0.69%. The sequenced sample consisted of PBMCs. The source is a woman aged 18-29 years in good health and CMV-seronegative.

The rearrangement joins TRBV7-2 to TRBJ2-3, with D maybe TRBD2 (6 bases). Germline lookup yields CDR1 SGHTA and CDR2 FQGNSA. The CDR3 consists of 15 residues. V lost 6 bases to trimming and J lost 2 bases, with 15 bases between them. The DNA of the CDR3 is TGTGCCAGCAGAACAAGGAGGGGCTACACAGATACGCAGTATTTT. Protein product: CASRTRRGYTDTQYF. The variable domain in full, completed from reference TRBV7-2 and TRBJ2-3, reads GAGVSQSPSNKVTEKGKDVELRCDPISGHTALYWYRQSLGQGLEFLIYFQGNSAPDKSGLPSDRFSAERTGGSVSTLTIQRTQQEDSAVYLCASRTRRGYTDTQYFGPGTRLTVL.

V is TRBV21-1 and J is TRBJ1-3; TRBD1, the table's D call, was not compared with the DNA. TRBV21-1 is described as a pseudogene. CDR3 size: 17 residues. The CDR3 region is CASAPDRGQHSGNTIYF. As DNA, the CDR3 is TGTGCCAGCGCCCCGGACAGGGGGCAACACTCTGGAAACACCATATATTTT.

The chain joins TRBV11-2 to TRBJ2-7; no clear D. Trimming took off 1 base at V and 5 bases at J, with 9 bases between the two ends. The CDR3 contains 13 residues. CDR1 SGHAT and CDR2 FQNNGV come from the germline V gene. The CDR3 DNA is TGTGCCAGCAGCTTAGCCCCGGAGAACGAGCAGTACTTC. The encoded protein is CASSLAPENEQYF.

This clone was detected a few times. This chain connects TRBV27 to TRBJ2-1; D gene uncertain. The CDR3 is made up of 12 amino acids. Germline loops: CDR1 MNHEY, CDR2 SMNVEV (reference sequence). Trimming cost V 2 bases and J 5 bases, with 4 bases left between them. Written as DNA, the CDR3 is TGTGCCAGCAGTTTACGTAACAATGAGCAGTTCTTC. Encoded protein: CASSLRNNEQFF.

The rearrangement links TRBV10-3 to TRBJ1-1, with 10 bases aligning to TRBD1. CDR1 is ENHRY, CDR2 SYGVKD, per germline. Germline trimming cut 6 bases from V and 7 bases from J; bases unmatched to any gene: 8. This CDR3 has 14 amino acids. CDR3 region: CAIRARDRGVEAFF. The DNA of the CDR3 is TGTGCCATCAGGGCCCGGGACAGGGGTGTTGAAGCTTTCTTT.

The CDR3 reads CASSSGGGSNQPQHF. The CDR3, as DNA: TGTGCCAGCAGTTCCGGGGGGGGCAGCAATCAGCCCCAGCATTTT. This chain links TRBV27 with TRBJ1-5; TRBD1 is a possible D gene (6 bases). This CDR3 is 15 amino acids long. With 4 bases removed from V and 1 base from J, the gap between germline ends came to 11 bases. Germline CDR1 is MNHEY and CDR2 is SMNVEV (reference sequence).

The genes are TRBV5-1 and TRBJ2-1; TRBD2 matches at 9 bases. Germline lookup yields CDR1 SGHRS and CDR2 YFSETQ. V shed 4 bases and J 6 bases; nucleotides not matched to a gene: 8. The CDR3 contains 15 residues. CDR3 residues: CASSPGLANVNEQFF. DNA of the CDR3: TGCGCCAGCAGCCCGGGACTAGCCAACGTCAATGAGCAGTTCTTC. The whole variable domain, remainder taken from reference TRBV5-1 and TRBJ2-1, is KAGVTQTPRYLIKTRGQQVTLSCSPISGHRSVSWYQQTPGQGLQFLFEYFSETQRNKGNFPGRFSGRQFSNSRSEMNVSTLELGDSALYLCASSPGLANVNEQFFGPGTRLTVL.

The V call is TRBV2, the J call TRBJ1-4; no firm D call. The germline V gene has CDR1 SNHLY and CDR2 FYNNEI. The CDR3 covers 13 residues. Trimming stripped 7 bases from V and 7 bases from J, with 13 bases between. CDR3 coding DNA: TGTGCCAGCACAGAGCGCCGATTTGAAAAACTGTTTTTT. It translates to CASTERRFEKLFF.

The V and J genes are TRBV7-3 and TRBJ2-6; TRBD1 agrees at 12 bases. In germline, CDR1 is SGHTA, CDR2 FQGTGA. The V segment lost 2 bases and the J segment 2 bases; nucleotides outside the gene matches: 4. The CDR3 runs to 18 residues. This chain's CDR3 is CASSLGRDRGPGANVLTF. The CDR3 DNA reads TGTGCCAGCAGCTTAGGACGGGACAGGGGGCCTGGGGCCAACGTCCTGACTTTC.

This clone was found a few times. The junction does not match germline at one end; this may be a read error. The sample holds other DNA sequences that translate to the same CDR3. The chain recombines TRBV7-9 with TRBJ1-1, with D tentatively TRBD1 (5 bases). Germline CDR1 and CDR2: SEHNR and FQNEAQ (reference sequence). This CDR3 contains 14 residues. The DNA for the CDR3 is TGTGCCAGCAGCCTGACCAGGGTGAACACCGAAGCTTTCTTT. Translated, it gives CASSLTRVNTEAFF. The full variable domain, with the rest looked up from reference TRBV7-9 and TRBJ1-1, is DTGVSQNPRHKITKRGQNVTFRCDPISEHNRLYWYRQTLGQGPEFLTYFQNEAQLEKSRLLSDRFSAERPKGSFSTLEIQRTEQGDSAMYLCASSLTRVNTEAFFGQGTRLTVV.

The genes are TRBV10-3 and TRBJ1-1; D remains ambiguous. This CDR3 has 14 residues. Trimming stripped 6 bases from V and 5 bases from J, with 16 bases between. The germline CDR1 and CDR2 sequences are ENHRY and SYGVKD. In nucleotides, the CDR3 is TGTGCCATCAGCGAGCAGGCTCGAGAGACTGAAGCTTTCTTT. It translates to CAISEQARETEAFF.

The chain carries TRBV6-5 and TRBJ2-7; maybe TRBD1 (6 bases). The length of the CDR3 is 14 residues. The V and J ends lost 6 bases and 2 bases respectively, with 14 bases between them. In germline, CDR1 is MNHEY, CDR2 SVGAGI. The CDR3 is CASSRDTPAYEQYF. The CDR3 DNA sequence: TGTGCCAGCAGCCGGGACACCCCGGCCTACGAGCAGTACTTC.

J is TRBJ2-2 and V is TRBV6-1; D possibly corresponds to TRBD1 (5 bases). The germline CDR1 and CDR2 sequences are MNHNS and SASEGT. The CDR3 runs 14 residues. Trimming removed 3 bases at V and 6 bases at J, with 11 bases between. CDR3 region: CASSDTGRAGELFF. As DNA, the CDR3 is TGTGCCAGCAGTGATACAGGCAGGGCCGGGGAGCTGTTTTTT.

The CDR3 reads CASSATGTGGWQPQHF. In nucleotides, the CDR3 is TGTGCCAGCAGCGCCACCGGGACAGGGGGCTGGCAGCCCCAGCATTTT. The chain joins TRBV7-8 to TRBJ1-5; TRBD1 aligns across 12 bases. After removal of 5 bases from V and 7 bases from J, the junction contained 9 bases not matched to a gene. The CDR3 is 16 amino acids. The germline V gene encodes CDR1 SGHVS and CDR2 FQNEAQ.

The chain recombines TRBV6-1 with TRBJ1-1; a possible D gene is TRBD1 (6 bases). Germline CDR1 reads MNHNS; CDR2 reads SASEGT. The V end was cut by 6 bases, the J end by 3 bases, with 14 bases between. There are 14 residues in the CDR3. In DNA, the CDR3 is TGTGCCAGCAGGGCGGACAGTTGGTACACTGAAGCTTTCTTT. It specifies CASRADSWYTEAFF.

The gene calls are TRBV19 and TRBJ2-7, with D possibly TRBD1 on 6 matching bases. CDR1 and CDR2 from the germline V gene are LNHDA and SQIVND (reference sequence). The CDR3 loop spans 15 amino acids. V lost 0 bases and J lost 6, with 15 bases in between. CDR3 region: CASSIDAGEGGEQYF. The DNA of the CDR3 is TGTGCCAGTAGTATAGATGCAGGGGAAGGGGGCGAGCAGTACTTC. The full variable domain, rest sourced from reference TRBV19 and TRBJ2-7, is DGGITQSPKYLFRKEGQNVTLSCEQNLNHDAMYWYRQDPGQGLRLIYYSQIVNDFQKGDIAEGYSVSREKKESFPLTVTSAQKNPTAFYLCASSIDAGEGGEQYFGPGTRLTVT.

This chain joins TRBV4-3 and TRBJ2-3, with D possibly matching TRBD2 (5 bases). Germline loops: CDR1 LGHNA, CDR2 YSLEER. The CDR3 runs to 20 residues. Trimming stripped 0 bases from V and 0 bases from J, with 22 bases between. The DNA of the CDR3 is TGCGCCAGCAGCCAAGATGGCCCTTCGTCGGTAGCGACAAGCACAGATACGCAGTATTTT. Its translation: CASSQDGPSSVATSTDTQYF.